This T cell receptor (beta chain) was profiled in a study of cytomegalovirus exposure and HLA in healthy donors. Study at large: Out of 398 genotyped donors, roughly 80% belonged to the Caucasian-associated ancestry cluster.

PCR primers comprised 60 Vbeta and 13 Jbeta primers. The repertoire was sequenced with immunoSEQ multiplex PCR; TCRdb's copy has only in-frame clones and lacks some. The data show about 140,000 clones, about 78% seen once. This clone was detected only a few times. Germline CDR1 ENHRY, CDR2 SYGVKD. The CDR3 loop spans 15 amino acids. V dropped 7 bases and J dropped 4 bases, with 19 bases sitting between them. The source is a man aged 18 to 35 in good health and CMV-seronegative. What was sequenced was PBMCs. The J gene is TRBJ2-5, the V gene TRBV10-3, with D possibly matching TRBD2 (6 bases). CDR3 amino acids: CAIKSGEVSGETQYF. The CDR3 DNA sequence: TGTGCCATCAAATCGGGAGAAGTCTCGGGAGAGACCCAGTACTTC.